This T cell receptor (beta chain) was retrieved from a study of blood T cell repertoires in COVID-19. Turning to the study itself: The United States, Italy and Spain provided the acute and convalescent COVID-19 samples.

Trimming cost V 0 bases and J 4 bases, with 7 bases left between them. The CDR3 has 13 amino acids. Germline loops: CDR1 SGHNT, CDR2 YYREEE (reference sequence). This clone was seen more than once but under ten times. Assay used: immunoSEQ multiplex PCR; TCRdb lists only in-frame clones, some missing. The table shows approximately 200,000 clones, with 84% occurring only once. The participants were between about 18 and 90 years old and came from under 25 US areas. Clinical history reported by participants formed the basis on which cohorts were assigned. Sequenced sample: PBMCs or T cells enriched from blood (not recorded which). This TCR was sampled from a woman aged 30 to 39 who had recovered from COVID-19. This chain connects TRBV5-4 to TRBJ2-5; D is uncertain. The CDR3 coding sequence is TGTGCCAGCAGCTTGGGTCCCGTAGAGACCCAGTACTTC. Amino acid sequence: CASSLGPVETQYF.